This T cell receptor beta chain originates from a study of somatic mutations in cytotoxic T cells in rheumatoid arthritis. Overall study context: Nearly 100% purity was obtained when some V beta antibody-stained T-cell populations were flow-sorted; these included V beta1+ cells sequenced for TCRB.

CDR1 SGHRS and CDR2 YFSETQ come from the germline V gene. There are 16 residues in the CDR3. Trimming at V came to 4 bases and at J to 1 base, leaving 6 bases not matched to a gene. Data came from immunoSEQ multiplex PCR; TCRdb stores just in-frame clones and leaves some out. The table lists 20,000 to 25,000 clones, approximately 81% of them singletons. The chain uses TRBV5-1 and TRBJ2-1; 9 nucleotides match TRBD2. The sample taken for sequencing was CD8+ T cells sorted from blood. The origin of this receptor is an adult with rheumatoid arthritis. The DNA of the CDR3 is TGCGCCAGCAGCCTTTTAGCGGGGGTGTCCTACAATGAGCAGTTCTTC. It is translated as CASSLLAGVSYNEQFF.